This T cell receptor beta chain came from a study of long-term antiretroviral therapy in people with HIV. Turning to this clone: Its antigen remains unidentified.

General study points: Across all time points, the repertoire was dominated by clones that expanded before ART.

Runs used v3.0 of the immunoSEQ assay and were done at survey level. Method: immunoSEQ multiplex PCR; TCRdb's copy keeps in-frame clones and lacks some. The data contain 25,000 to 30,000 clones, 90% of them seen just once; the ten biggest clones take up 4% to 5.5%. The CDR3 consists of 16 residues. The germline V gene has CDR1 LGHNA and CDR2 YSLEER. Germline trimming cut 3 bases from V and 4 bases from J; bases unmatched to any gene: 5. The receptor was isolated from a woman in her forties with HIV. The chain links TRBV4-3 to TRBJ2-1; 11 positions agree with TRBD2. The sequenced sample was unsorted PBMCs, obtained 5.2 years after starting antiretroviral therapy. CDR3 bases: TGCGCCAGCAGCCACGAGACTAGCGGGGAGTACAATGAGCAGTTCTTC. This codes for CASSHETSGEYNEQFF.